These 2 T cell receptor beta chains came from one sample sequenced in a study of blood T cell repertoires in COVID-19. The table came from immunoSEQ multiplex PCR; TCRdb's copy has only in-frame clones and leaves some out. Of about 120,000 clones in the sample, 77% were seen once. The sample comprised peripheral blood. The receptor set was obtained from a human donor in a cohort sampled during active COVID-19.

This clone was found once. The chain links TRBV6-1 to TRBJ2-3; 12 nucleotides line up with TRBD2. J gave up 7 bases and V 0 bases, and 5 bases lay outside the gene matches. CDR1 is MNHNS and CDR2 is SASEGT in the germline V gene. CDR3 size: 16 residues. The CDR3 nucleotides are TGTGCCAGCAGTGAAGCGCTAGCGGGGGGGCCGAATACGCAGTATTTT. Residues: CASSEALAGGPNTQYF.

The rearrangement joins TRBV4-1 to TRBJ1-2; possibly TRBD1 for D (6 bases). This CDR3 region has 15 residues. Germline assignment: CDR1 MGHRA and CDR2 YSYEKL. V lost 4 bases to trimming and J lost 3 bases, with 15 bases between them. For the CDR3, the DNA is TGCGCCAGCAGCCGGACCGGGGGGCTGGACTATGGCTACACCTTC. Protein product: CASSRTGGLDYGYTF.